This T cell receptor beta chain was sequenced for a study of T-cell memory formation after mild COVID-19. Turning to the study itself: TCR clusters were mostly confined to one donor each. Findings of the study overall: Day 15 to 85 contracting clones showed balanced CD4/CD8; day 15 to 37 expanders favored CD4+. The pre-infection memory compartment contained some responding clones, suggesting cross-reactive memory joined.

Amplification by 5'RACE using constant-segment primers produced TCR alpha and TCR beta cDNA libraries that carried sample barcodes and UMIs. Via MiXCR, TCRdb re-called the 5' RACE reads, giving one row per CDR3 protein. The sample yields about 340,000 distinct CDR3 sequences, roughly 13% seen once. This clonotype was counted ten times or more. Its antigen is undetermined. Looked up from germline, CDR1 is LGHNA and CDR2 is YNFKEQ. There are 15 residues in the CDR3. V lost 3 bases and J lost 3, with 13 bases in between. J is TRBJ2-3 and V is TRBV4-2; D is uncertain. Sequencing was carried out using PBMCs or a T cell subset sorted from them (not recorded which). The source of this sequence is a man between 18 and 29 years old who had mild COVID-19 (a few samples of this study predate the infection). Cell type and time point are not known. The CDR3 here is CASSQEWVATDTQYF. The CDR3 DNA is TGTGCCAGCAGCCAGGAGTGGGTAGCAACAGATACGCAGTATTTT.